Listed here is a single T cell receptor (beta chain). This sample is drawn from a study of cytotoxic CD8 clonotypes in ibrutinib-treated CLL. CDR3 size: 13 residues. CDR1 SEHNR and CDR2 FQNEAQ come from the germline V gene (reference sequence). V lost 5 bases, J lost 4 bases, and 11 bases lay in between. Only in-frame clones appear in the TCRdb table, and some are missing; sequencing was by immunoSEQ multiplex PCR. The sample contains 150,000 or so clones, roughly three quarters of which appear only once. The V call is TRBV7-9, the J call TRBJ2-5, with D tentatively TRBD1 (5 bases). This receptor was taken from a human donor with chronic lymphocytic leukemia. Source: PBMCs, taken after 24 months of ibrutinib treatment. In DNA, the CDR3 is TGTGCCAGCAGCCCCAAGGGGCCAGAGACCCAGTACTTC. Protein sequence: CASSPKGPETQYF.